A single sample gave rise to the 7 T cell receptor beta chains below, sequenced in a study of beta chain features in type 1 diabetes. The whole isolated RNA underwent reverse transcription, so sequencing captured expressed TCRB transcripts. Repertoires were generated with immunoSEQ multiplex PCR, while TCRdb's copy carries only in-frame clones and drops some. The sample has under 800,000 clones; around 16% are singletons. Specimen: naive CD4+ T cells from blood. These receptors all come from a man aged 18 to 30 in good health.

The sample holds a few counts of this clone. The V and J genes are TRBV9 and TRBJ2-3; the D gene is possibly TRBD1 (6 bases). V lost 4 bases and J 3 bases, leaving 15 bases between the germline ends. The CDR3 length is 15 residues. CDR1 is SGDLS and CDR2 is YYNGEE in the germline V gene. This chain's CDR3 is CASSQQGRRTDTQYF. CDR3 nucleotide sequence: TGTGCCAGCAGCCAACAGGGACGCCGGACAGATACGCAGTATTTT.

The genes are TRBV5-4 and TRBJ2-6, with unresolved D. Germline CDR1 and CDR2: SGHNT and YYREEE (reference sequence). V lost 6 bases and J lost 2, with 18 bases in between. The CDR3 totals 17 residues. The CDR3 nucleotides read TGTGCCAGCACCAGAGCTCCTGCGTTCACTGGGGCCAACGTCCTGACTTTC. Its protein product is CASTRAPAFTGANVLTF. Filled out from reference TRBV5-4 and TRBJ2-6, the complete variable domain reads ETGVTQSPTHLIKTRGQQVTLRCSSQSGHNTVSWYQQALGQGPQFIFQYYREEENGRGNFPPRFSGLQFPNYSSELNVNALELDDSALYLCASTRAPAFTGANVLTFGAGSRLTVL.

This clone was counted between two and nine times. In nucleotides, the CDR3 is TGTGCCAGCAGTCCGCAGACAGGGATAGAGACCCAGTACTTC. Its translation: CASSPQTGIETQYF. The chain links TRBV27 to TRBJ2-5, with 7 bases fitting TRBD1. With V trimmed by 5 bases and J by 4 bases, 7 bases remained unmatched. Germline lookup yields CDR1 MNHEY and CDR2 SMNVEV (reference sequence). The CDR3 sequence is 14 residues long.

The chain joins TRBV21-1 to TRBJ1-5. TRBV21-1 is annotated as a pseudogene. The CDR3 extends over 14 amino acids. This CDR3 is CASGGPVKNQPQHF. The CDR3 coding sequence is TGTGCCAGCGGGGGACCCGTCAAAAATCAGCCCCAGCATTTT.

The CDR3 DNA reads as TGTGCCAGCAGCTTGGACCCCAAAGAGACCCAGTACTTC. This codes for CASSLDPKETQYF. V gene TRBV5-4 combines with J gene TRBJ2-5; no clear D gene. Germline-derived CDR1 and CDR2 are SGHNT and YYREEE (reference sequence). V dropped 0 bases and J dropped 3 bases, with 6 bases sitting between them. The CDR3 length is 13 residues.

A few counts support this clone. The chain employs TRBV9 and TRBJ2-3, with D perhaps matching TRBD2 (6 bases). The CDR3 has 15 amino acids. Germline values: CDR1 SGDLS, CDR2 YYNGEE. V was pared by 4 bases and J by 2 bases, with 14 bases between. This CDR3 reads CASSISGLATDTQYF. CDR3 DNA sequence: TGTGCCAGCAGCATTAGCGGTCTAGCCACAGATACGCAGTATTTT.

Only a few counts were recorded for this clone. The chain couples TRBV9 to TRBJ1-1; D is undetermined. Germline CDR1 SGDLS, CDR2 YYNGEE. V lost 4 bases and J 7 bases, leaving 14 bases between the germline ends. CDR3 length: 13 residues. The CDR3 spells CASSPRTDLEAFF. The CDR3 DNA reads TGTGCCAGCAGCCCCCGGACGGACCTTGAAGCTTTCTTT.